What follows are 14 T cell receptor beta chains derived from one specimen sequenced in a study of cytomegalovirus exposure and HLA in healthy donors. Data came from immunoSEQ multiplex PCR; TCRdb stores just in-frame clones and leaves some out. Of 55,000 to 80,000 clones listed, 90% to 95% were seen once; the top ten hold around 3%. The sample comprised PBMCs. Source of these receptors: a man aged 18 to 30 in good health and CMV-seronegative.

The chain carries TRBV5-4 and TRBJ2-3; D possibly corresponds to TRBD2 (5 bases). Trimming took off 0 bases at V and 4 bases at J, with 9 bases between the two ends. The CDR3 totals 14 residues. Germline CDR1 SGHNT, CDR2 YYREEE (reference sequence). CDR3 sequence (DNA): TGTGCCAGCAGCTTGGCCATGAGGGCAGATACGCAGTATTTT. Translating it yields CASSLAMRADTQYF.

Here the CDR3 DNA reads TGTGCCAGCAGCTCCGTCGGGACTACGACAGATACGCAGTATTTT. Its translation is CASSSVGTTTDTQYF. This sequence joins TRBV7-2 and TRBJ2-3, with TRBD2 identical over 7 bases. The germline V gene has CDR1 SGHTA and CDR2 FQGNSA. The CDR3 extends over 15 amino acids. J lost 3 bases, V lost 4 bases, and 7 bases had no gene match. The variable domain in full, with the rest retrieved from reference TRBV7-2 and TRBJ2-3, is GAGVSQSPSNKVTEKGKDVELRCDPISGHTALYWYRQSLGQGLEFLIYFQGNSAPDKSGLPSDRFSAERTGGSVSTLTIQRTQQEDSAVYLCASSSVGTTTDTQYFGPGTRLTVL.

This chain links TRBV18 with TRBJ1-5; D is ambiguous. The CDR3 has 14 amino acids. V was cut by 5 bases and J by 0 bases, with 8 bases left in between. Germline CDR1 reads KGHSH; CDR2 reads LQKENI. Here the CDR3 DNA reads TGTGCCAGCTCAAAGGAGTATAGCAATCAGCCCCAGCATTTT. It translates to CASSKEYSNQPQHF.

V is TRBV4-3 and J is TRBJ2-2; maybe TRBD1 (6 bases). This CDR3 has 15 residues. CDR1 LGHNA and CDR2 YSLEER come from the germline V gene. V was shortened by 2 bases and J by 0 bases, with 7 bases between the two germline ends. The CDR3 reads CASSQYRANTGELFF. As DNA, the CDR3 is TGCGCCAGCAGCCAATACAGGGCGAACACCGGGGAGCTGTTTTTT.

The V and J genes are TRBV9 and TRBJ1-4, with a possible D match to TRBD1 (6 bases). Trimming removed 4 bases from V and 3 bases from J, with 13 bases in between. Germline CDR1 SGDLS, CDR2 YYNGEE. This CDR3 contains 15 residues. CDR3 in DNA: TGTGCCAGCAGCCTCATGCAGGGGTCTAATGAAAAACTGTTTTTT. Translating it yields CASSLMQGSNEKLFF.

The chain couples TRBV7-9 to TRBJ2-5; 7 bases agree with TRBD2. This CDR3 comprises 16 residues. The germline gives CDR1 SEHNR, CDR2 FQNEAQ (reference sequence). The ends lost 6 bases at V and 5 bases at J; junction bases unmatched: 15. The CDR3 DNA reads as TGTGCCAGCAGTACTCTACCGGGGTCGCGGGGGGAGACCCAGTACTTC. It codes for CASSTLPGSRGETQYF.

V and J are TRBV5-1 and TRBJ1-2, with 7 bases that match TRBD1. V shed 2 bases and J 7 bases; nucleotides not matched to a gene: 11. The CDR3 is made up of 15 amino acids. Germline V CDR1 and CDR2: SGHRS, YFSETQ. The CDR3 DNA reads TGCGCCAGCAGCTTAGGGACAGAGGTTCAAGGTGGCTACACCTTC. Protein: CASSLGTEVQGGYTF.

This chain joins TRBV4-2 and TRBJ1-4; TRBD1 aligns across 7 bases. CDR3 length: 16 residues. Trimming took 1 base from V and 7 from J; bases not matched to a gene: 9. Germline loops: CDR1 LGHNA, CDR2 YNFKEQ. This chain's CDR3 is CASSQVTGTVAEKLFF. The CDR3 DNA reads as TGTGCCAGCAGCCAAGTAACCGGGACAGTGGCTGAAAAACTGTTTTTT.

CDR3 DNA: TGTGCCAGCTCACCACCGTCGTTAAACACCATATATTTT. Protein: CASSPPSLNTIYF. The chain is built from TRBV18 and TRBJ1-3, with D unclear. The V gene lost 0 bases and the J gene lost 6 bases, with 6 bases spanning the gap. Germline values: CDR1 KGHSH, CDR2 LQKENI. The CDR3 consists of 13 residues.

This sequence joins TRBV30 and TRBJ1-1; no firm D call. Trimming stripped 2 bases from V and 6 bases from J, with 16 bases between. This CDR3 contains 14 residues. Germline V CDR1 and CDR2: GTSNPN, SVGIG (reference sequence). CDR3 amino acids: CAWSLLLGVSEAFF. CDR3 bases: TGTGCCTGGAGTCTTTTACTCGGAGTATCTGAAGCTTTCTTT.

The rearrangement joins TRBV6-5 to TRBJ2-5, with 9 bases that match TRBD1. The CDR3 has 14 residues. CDR1 MNHEY and CDR2 SVGAGI come from the germline V gene. The junction had 3 bases not matched to a gene; V was cut back by 2 bases and J by 5 bases. The CDR3 nucleotides read TGTGCCAGCAGTTACGCGACAGGGGGGGAGACCCAGTACTTC. Translated, it gives CASSYATGGETQYF.

The genes are TRBV21-1 and TRBJ1-2; the table's D call, TRBD1, was not checked against the DNA. TRBV21-1 is described as a pseudogene. The CDR3 has 12 amino acids. CDR3: CAGSTGNYGYTF. CDR3 bases: TGTGCCGGATCAACAGGAAACTATGGCTACACCTTC.

This chain connects TRBV9 to TRBJ1-1; D is unresolved. The CDR3 runs 16 residues. Germline V gives CDR1 SGDLS, CDR2 YYNGEE. V was cut by 1 base and J by 5 bases, with 18 bases left in between. The CDR3 DNA follows: TGTGCCAGCAGCGTAAAATTATCTCCGTTGAGGACTGAAGCTTTCTTT. Translation gives CASSVKLSPLRTEAFF.

This clone was seen only once. The V and J genes are TRBV14 and TRBJ2-1; 12 bases are shared with TRBD2. J lost 8 bases, V lost 4 bases, and 12 bases had no gene match. The germline V gene encodes CDR1 SGHDN and CDR2 FVKESK. The CDR3 runs 17 residues. The CDR3 bases are TGTGCCAGCAGCCTCCTGACTAGCGGGGGCCTAATGGATGAGCAGTTCTTC. It translates to CASSLLTSGGLMDEQFF.